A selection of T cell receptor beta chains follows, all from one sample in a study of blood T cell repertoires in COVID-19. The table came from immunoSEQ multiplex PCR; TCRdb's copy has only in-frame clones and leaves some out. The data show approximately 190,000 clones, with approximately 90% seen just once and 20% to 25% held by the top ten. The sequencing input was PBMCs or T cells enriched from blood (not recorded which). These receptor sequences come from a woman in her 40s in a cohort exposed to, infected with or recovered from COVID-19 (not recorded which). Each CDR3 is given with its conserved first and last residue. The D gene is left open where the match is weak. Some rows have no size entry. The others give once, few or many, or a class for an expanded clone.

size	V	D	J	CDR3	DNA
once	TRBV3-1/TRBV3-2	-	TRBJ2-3	CASVAGGGDTQYF	TGTGCCAGCGTAGCCGGGGGTGGAGATACGCAGTATTTT
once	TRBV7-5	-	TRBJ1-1	CVRSFCSGRTEAFF	TGTGTCAGAAGCTTCTGTTCAGGGAGGACTGAAGCTTTCTTT
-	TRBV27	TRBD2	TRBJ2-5	CASSFLAGGLKGTQYF	TGTGCCAGCAGTTTTCTAGCGGGGGGCCTAAAGGGGACCCAGTACTTC
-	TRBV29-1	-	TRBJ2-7	CSVRLSYEQYF	TGCAGCGTTCGTCTGTCCTACGAGCAGTACTTC
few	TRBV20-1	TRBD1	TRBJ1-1	CSASAGTELEAFF	TGCAGTGCTAGTGCCGGGACAGAGCTTGAAGCTTTCTTT
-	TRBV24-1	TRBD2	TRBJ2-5	CATSDMTSGQETQYF	TGTGCCACCAGTGATATGACTAGCGGGCAAGAGACCCAGTACTTC
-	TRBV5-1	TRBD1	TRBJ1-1	CASSLDMGQGTEAFF	TGCGCCAGCAGCTTGGATATGGGACAGGGCACTGAAGCTTTCTTT
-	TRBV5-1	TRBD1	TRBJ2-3	CASRTGRDTQYF	TGCGCCAGCAGGACAGGGAGAGATACGCAGTATTTT
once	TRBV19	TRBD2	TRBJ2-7	CASSRGLAGLYEQYF	TGTGCCAGTAGTAGAGGACTAGCGGGACTCTACGAGCAGTACTTC
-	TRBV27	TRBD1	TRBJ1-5	CASRPSGTGANQPQHF	TGTGCCAGCAGACCCTCCGGGACAGGGGCAAATCAGCCCCAGCATTTT